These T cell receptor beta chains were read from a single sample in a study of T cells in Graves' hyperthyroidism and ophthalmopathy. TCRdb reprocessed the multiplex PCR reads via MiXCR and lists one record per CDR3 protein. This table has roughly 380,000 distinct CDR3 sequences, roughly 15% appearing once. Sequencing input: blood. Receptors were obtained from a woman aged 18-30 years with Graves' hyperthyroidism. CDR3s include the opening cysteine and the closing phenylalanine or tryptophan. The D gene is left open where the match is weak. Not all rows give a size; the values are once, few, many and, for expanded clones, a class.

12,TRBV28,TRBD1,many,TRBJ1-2,TGTGCCAGTACCCGGGACAGGGGTAGCTACACCTTC,CASTRDRGSYTF
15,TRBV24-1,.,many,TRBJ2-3,TGTGCCACCAGTGATTACTGGGACAGCACAGATACGCAGTATTTT,CATSDYWDSTDTQYF
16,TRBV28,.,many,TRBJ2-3,TGTGCCAGCAGTCCACCTTGGGACCGCAACACAGATACGCAGTATTTT,CASSPPWDRNTDTQYF
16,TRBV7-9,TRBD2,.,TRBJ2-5,TGTGCCAGCAGCACACTAGCGGGAGGGCCCCGCGAGACCCAGTACTTC,CASSTLAGGPRETQYF
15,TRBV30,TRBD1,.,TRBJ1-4,TGTGCCTGGAGCCTAAGGGGACAGCGGGTGGGAAAACTGTTTTTT,CAWSLRGQRVGKLFF
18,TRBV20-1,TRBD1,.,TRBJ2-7,TGCAGTGCTAGAGCCGCCCGATCTAACAGGGGGCCTTTCAACGAGCAGTACTTC,CSARAARSNRGPFNEQYF
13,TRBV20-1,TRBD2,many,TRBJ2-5,TGCAGTGCTAGGAGGACTAGCGAAGAGACCCAGTACTTC,CSARRTSEETQYF
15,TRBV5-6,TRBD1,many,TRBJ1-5,TGTGCCAGCAGCACCCCAGGACAGGGGGAATCAGCCCAGCATTTT,CASSTPGQGESAQHF
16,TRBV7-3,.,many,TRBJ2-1,TGTGCCAGCAGCGCTATCGCTAGCTTTTCCCCCCATGAGCAGTTCTTC,CASSAIASFSPHEQFF
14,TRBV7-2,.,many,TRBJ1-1,TGTGCCAGCAGCCCCCACAGGGTGGCCACTGAAGCTTTCTTT,CASSPHRVATEAFF
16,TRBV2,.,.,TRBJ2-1,TGTGCCAGCAGTGATGGGGGGGGCGGAACCTACAATGAGCAGTTCTTC,CASSDGGGGTYNEQFF
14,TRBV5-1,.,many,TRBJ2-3,TGCGCCAGCAGCTTACCTGGTAAGGCAGATACGCAGTATTTT,CASSLPGKADTQYF
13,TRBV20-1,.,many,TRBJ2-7,TGCAGTGCTAGAGGCCAGCAAGCCTACGAGCAGTACTTC,CSARGQQAYEQYF
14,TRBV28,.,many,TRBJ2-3,TGTGCCAGCAGTTGGGGCGGGATGACAGATACGCAGTATTTT,CASSWGGMTDTQYF
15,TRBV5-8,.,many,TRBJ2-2,TGTGCCAGCAGCCACCGGGACATCAACACCGGGGAGCTGTTTTTT,CASSHRDINTGELFF
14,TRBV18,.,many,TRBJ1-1,TGTGCCAGCTCAACCTCACGGGAAAACACTGAAGCTTTCTTT,CASSTSRENTEAFF
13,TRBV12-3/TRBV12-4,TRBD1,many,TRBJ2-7,TGTGCCAGCAGTTGGGACAGGAGCTACGAGCAGTACTTC,CASSWDRSYEQYF
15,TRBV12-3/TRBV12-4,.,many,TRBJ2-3,TGTGCCAGCAGTTTGGGTCTTGGGGGGACAGATACGCAGTATTTT,CASSLGLGGTDTQYF
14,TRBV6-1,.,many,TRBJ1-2,TGTGCCAGCAGTCGGACGGCGGGTGACTATGGCTACACCTTC,CASSRTAGDYGYTF
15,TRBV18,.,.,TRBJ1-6,TGTGCCAGCTCAAATCGAGACAGCGGGCATTCACCCCTCCACTTT,CASSNRDSGHSPLHF
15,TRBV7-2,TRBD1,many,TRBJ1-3,TGTGCCAGCAGCGCGCGCAGGGGGCCTGGAAACACCATATATTTT,CASSARRGPGNTIYF
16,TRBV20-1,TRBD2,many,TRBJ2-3,TGCAGTGCTGACGCTTTTCTAGCGGGAGGCACAGATACGCAGTATTTT,CSADAFLAGGTDTQYF
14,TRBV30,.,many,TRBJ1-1,TGTGCCTGGAGTGTACTCCGGCAGAACACTGAAGCTTTCTTT,CAWSVLRQNTEAFF
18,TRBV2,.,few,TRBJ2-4,TGTGCCAGCAGCCGGGGGCGGGTTGCTTTTTTAGCCAAAAACATTCAGTACTTC,CASSRGRVAFLAKNIQYF
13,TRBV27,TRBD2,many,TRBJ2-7,TGTGCCAGCAACGACCGGGGGGGCTACGAGCAGTACTTC,CASNDRGGYEQYF
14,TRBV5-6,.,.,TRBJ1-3,TGTGCCAGCAGCTTGGGAGGGATCGGAAACACCATATATTTT,CASSLGGIGNTIYF
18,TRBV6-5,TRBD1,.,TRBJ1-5,TGTGCCAGCAGTGACTCTGTGCGGGGGACAGAACCCAATCAGCCCCAGCATTTT,CASSDSVRGTEPNQPQHF
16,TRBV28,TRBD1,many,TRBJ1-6,TGTGCCAGCAGTTCGACAGGGAAAGGGGAGACTTCACCCCTCCACTTT,CASSSTGKGETSPLHF
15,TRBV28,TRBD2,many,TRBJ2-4,TGTGCCAGCAGCCGACTAGCGGGACATGGGGACATTCAGTACTTC,CASSRLAGHGDIQYF
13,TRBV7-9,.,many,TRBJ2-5,TGTGCCAGCAGGGACGGATACCAAGAGACCCAGTACTTC,CASRDGYQETQYF
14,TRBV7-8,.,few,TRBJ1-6,TGTGCCAGCAGCTTATTGACACCCGATTCACCCCTCCACTTT,CASSLLTPDSPLHF
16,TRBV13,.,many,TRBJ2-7,TGTGCCAGCAGCTTAGGACGGGGAAGAAGAATCTACGAGCAGTACTTC,CASSLGRGRRIYEQYF
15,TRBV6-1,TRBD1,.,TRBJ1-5,TGTGCCAGCAGCAGGACAGGGCCCCGCGGGTGGCCCCAGCATTTT,CASSRTGPRGWPQHF
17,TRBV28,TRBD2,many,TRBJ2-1,TGTGCCAGCAGTTTCCGTTTAGCGGGCCATAGGTACAATGAGCAGTTCTTC,CASSFRLAGHRYNEQFF
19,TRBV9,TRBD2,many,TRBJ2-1,TGTGCCAGCAGCGTTTACGCCGGGACTAGCAGTTTGTATACCGATGAGCAGTTCTTC,CASSVYAGTSSLYTDEQFF
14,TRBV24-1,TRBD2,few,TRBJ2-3,TGTGCCATCGCGACTAGCGGGAGTTCAGATACGCAGTATTTT,CAIATSGSSDTQYF
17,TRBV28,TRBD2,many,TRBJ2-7,TGTGCCAGCAGTTCGTCCCGATTAGCGGGAGGGCTCTACGAGCAGTACTTC,CASSSSRLAGGLYEQYF
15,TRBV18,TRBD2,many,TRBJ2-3,TGTGCCAGCTCACCAATGGCGGGAGGAGAAGATACGCAGTATTTT,CASSPMAGGEDTQYF
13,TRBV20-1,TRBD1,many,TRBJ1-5,TGCAGTGCTACCCCACAGGGGATGCAGCCCCAGCATTTT,CSATPQGMQPQHF